This T cell receptor (beta chain) was identified in a study of beta chain features in type 1 diabetes. Broader study findings: When Type 1 diabetes patients were examined, their TCRB CDR3s proved moderately but significantly shorter in all four CD4+ subsets.

As regards this clone: Its specificity is unknown.

Trimming cost V 4 bases and J 0 bases, with 14 bases left between them. The germline CDR1 and CDR2 sequences are SGHRS and YFSETQ. This CDR3 is 16 amino acids long. The investigators reverse transcribed all of the isolated RNA, so they sequenced expressed TCRB transcripts. Sequencing used immunoSEQ multiplex PCR; TCRdb keeps in-frame clones, though not all of them. The data hold 250,000 to 300,000 clones, with roughly 13% observed a single time. The rearrangement links TRBV5-1 to TRBJ2-1, with D possibly being TRBD2 (6 bases). This TCR came from a man aged 30 to 45 with type 1 diabetes. The sample taken for sequencing was naive CD4+ T cells from blood. CDR3 in DNA: TGCGCCAGCAGCAAGTTAGCGGCCAGCTCCTACAATGAGCAGTTCTTC. This translates into CASSKLAASSYNEQFF. Using reference TRBV5-1 and TRBJ2-1 for the parts outside the CDR3, the full variable domain is KAGVTQTPRYLIKTRGQQVTLSCSPISGHRSVSWYQQTPGQGLQFLFEYFSETQRNKGNFPGRFSGRQFSNSRSEMNVSTLELGDSALYLCASSKLAASSYNEQFFGPGTRLTVL.